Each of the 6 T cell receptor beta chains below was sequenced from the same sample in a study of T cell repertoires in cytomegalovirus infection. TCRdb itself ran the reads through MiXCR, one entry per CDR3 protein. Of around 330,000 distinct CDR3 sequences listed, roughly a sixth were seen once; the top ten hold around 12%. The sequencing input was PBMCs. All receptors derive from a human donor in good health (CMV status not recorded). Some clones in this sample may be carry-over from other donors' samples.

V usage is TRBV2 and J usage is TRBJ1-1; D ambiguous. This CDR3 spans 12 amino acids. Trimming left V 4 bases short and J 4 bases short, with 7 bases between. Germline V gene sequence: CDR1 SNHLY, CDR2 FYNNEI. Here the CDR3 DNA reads TGTGCCAGCAGTGTGGGGTCCACTGAAGCTTTCTTT. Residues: CASSVGSTEAFF.

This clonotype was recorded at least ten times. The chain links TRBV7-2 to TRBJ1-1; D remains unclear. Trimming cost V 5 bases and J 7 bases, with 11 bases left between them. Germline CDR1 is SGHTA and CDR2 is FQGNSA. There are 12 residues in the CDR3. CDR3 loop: CASSTVAGEAFF. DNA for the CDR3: TGTGCCAGCAGCACTGTGGCAGGTGAAGCTTTCTTT.

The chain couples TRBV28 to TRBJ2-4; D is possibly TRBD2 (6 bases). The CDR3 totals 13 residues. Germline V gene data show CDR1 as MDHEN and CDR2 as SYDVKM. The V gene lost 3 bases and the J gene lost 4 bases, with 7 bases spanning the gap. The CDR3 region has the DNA TGTGCCAGCAGTTTGCGGGAAAAAAACATTCAGTACTTC. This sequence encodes CASSLREKNIQYF.

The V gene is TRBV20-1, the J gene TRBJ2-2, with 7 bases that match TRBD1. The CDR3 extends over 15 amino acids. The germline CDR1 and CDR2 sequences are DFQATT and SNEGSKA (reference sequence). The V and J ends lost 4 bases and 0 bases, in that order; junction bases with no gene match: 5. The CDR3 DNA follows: TGCAGTGCTACCAAAACAGGGGCGAACACCGGGGAGCTGTTTTTT. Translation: CSATKTGANTGELFF.

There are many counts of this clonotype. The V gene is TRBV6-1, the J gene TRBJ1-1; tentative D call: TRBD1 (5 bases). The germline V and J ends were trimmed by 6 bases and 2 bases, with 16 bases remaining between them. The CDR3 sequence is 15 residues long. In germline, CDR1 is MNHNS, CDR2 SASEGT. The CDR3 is CASRGTGRKNTEAFF. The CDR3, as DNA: TGTGCCAGCAGGGGGACCGGACGCAAAAACACTGAAGCTTTCTTT.

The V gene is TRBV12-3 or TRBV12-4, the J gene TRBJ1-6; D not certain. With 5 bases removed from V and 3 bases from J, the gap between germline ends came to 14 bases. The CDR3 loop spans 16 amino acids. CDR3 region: CASSRLPGSYNSPLHF. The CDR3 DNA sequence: TGTGCCAGCAGTCGGCTGCCGGGCAGCTATAATTCACCCCTCCACTTT.